These 27 T cell receptor beta chains were all obtained from the same sample, sequenced in a study of blood T cell repertoires in COVID-19. Assay: immunoSEQ multiplex PCR; the TCRdb copy retains only in-frame clones and omits some. Of 330,000 or so clones in the sample, roughly nine tenths are singletons; the top ten hold under 20%. The specimen was PBMCs or T cells enriched from blood (not recorded which). The receptors were sampled from a woman aged 25 to 39 who had recovered from COVID-19.

This clone was seen a handful of times. The V and J genes are TRBV29-1 and TRBJ2-1, with D possibly matching TRBD2 (6 bases). The length of the CDR3 is 16 residues. Trimming shortened V by 4 bases and J by 6 bases, and 22 bases separated the two germline ends. The germline V gene encodes CDR1 SQVTM and CDR2 ANQGSEA. CDR3: CSVAPSPGRSGNEQFF. CDR3 nucleotides: TGCAGCGTTGCACCCTCACCGGGGAGGAGTGGCAATGAGCAGTTCTTC.

This chain uses TRBV4-3 with TRBJ2-2; the match to TRBD2 covers 12 bases. CDR3 length: 14 amino acids. Germline CDR1 and CDR2: LGHNA and YSLEER. Unmatched junction bases numbered 2, after V lost 6 bases and J lost 6 bases. Here the CDR3 reads CASRPSGGAGELFF. The CDR3 DNA follows: TGCGCCAGCAGACCTAGCGGGGGGGCCGGGGAGCTGTTTTTT.

This chain links TRBV27 with TRBJ2-1; 12 positions match TRBD2. The CDR3 is 16 amino acids. V trimming: 8 bases; J trimming: 14 bases; junction bases outside the gene matches: 19. The germline V gene encodes CDR1 MNHEY and CDR2 SMNVEV (reference sequence). This chain's CDR3 is CASGTGTLGLAGLKFF. DNA of the CDR3: TGTGCCAGCGGCACCGGGACTTTAGGACTAGCGGGATTGAAGTTCTTC.

This clone was found once. This rearrangement joins TRBV11-1 to TRBJ2-7; TRBD2 might be the D (6 bases). Looked up from germline, CDR1 is SGHAT and CDR2 is FQDESV (reference sequence). Trimming took 1 base from V and 6 from J, leaving 10 bases between them. The CDR3 totals 13 residues. CDR3 residues: CASSLGWRVEQYF. CDR3 nucleotide sequence: TGTGCCAGCAGCTTAGGGTGGAGGGTCGAGCAGTACTTC.

The chain links TRBV7-9 to TRBJ2-2, with 7 bases that match TRBD2. This CDR3 region has 18 residues. The germline V gene has CDR1 SEHNR and CDR2 FQNEAQ (reference sequence). The V and J ends lost 5 bases and 0 bases, in that order; junction bases with no gene match: 12. CDR3 DNA: TGTGCCAGCAGCAGTATGGGGTCGGGGACTACGAACACCGGGGAGCTGTTTTTT. This sequence encodes CASSSMGSGTTNTGELFF.

J is TRBJ1-4 and V is TRBV27; 7 bases align to TRBD1. CDR3 length: 15 residues. Trimming cost V 4 bases and J 5 bases; bases outside gene matches: 7. The germline V gene has CDR1 MNHEY and CDR2 SMNVEV (reference sequence). CDR3 in amino acids: CASSSLQGSNEKLFF. The CDR3 bases are TGTGCCAGCAGTTCATTACAGGGGAGCAATGAAAAACTGTTTTTT. Supplemented by reference TRBV27 and TRBJ1-4, the full variable domain reads EAQVTQNPRYLITVTGKKLTVTCSQNMNHEYMSWYRQDPGLGLRQIYYSMNVEVTDKGDVPEGYKVSRKEKRNFPLILESPSPNQTSLYFCASSSLQGSNEKLFFGSGTQLSVL.

This clone was observed a single time. The gene calls are TRBV30 and TRBJ2-7; 7 bases line up with TRBD2. The germline gives CDR1 GTSNPN, CDR2 SVGIG (reference sequence). This CDR3 contains 11 residues. Losses at the gene ends were 2 bases for V and 7 bases for J; bases not matched to a gene: 2. The DNA of the CDR3 is TGTGCCTGGAGTTCCGGGGGGGAGCAGTACTTC. Its translation: CAWSSGGEQYF. The full variable domain, in which reference TRBV30 and TRBJ2-7 provide the parts outside the CDR3, is SQTIHQWPATLVQPVGSPLSLECTVEGTSNPNLYWYRQAAGRGLQLLFYSVGIGQISSEVPQNLSASRPQDRQFILSSKKLLLSDSGFYLCAWSSGGEQYFGPGTRLTVT.

The rearrangement joins TRBV28 to TRBJ2-7; weak D call: TRBD2 (5 bases). Germline CDR1 MDHEN, CDR2 SYDVKM. The CDR3 is 12 amino acids. Trimming removed 5 bases at V and 5 bases at J, with 10 bases between. This CDR3 is CASSGGSHEQYF. CDR3 bases: TGTGCCAGCAGTGGCGGGTCCCACGAGCAGTACTTC.

This rearrangement joins TRBV4-3 to TRBJ2-5; 7 bases align to TRBD1. This CDR3 is built from 14 residues. Germline CDR1 is LGHNA and CDR2 is YSLEER. With 1 base clipped from V and 4 bases from J, the junction kept 3 bases outside the gene matches. In DNA form, the CDR3 reads TGCGCCAGCAGCCAAGCGGGACAGAGAGAGACCCAGTACTTC. Translated: CASSQAGQRETQYF.

In this sample, this clone turned up once. The J gene is TRBJ2-1, the V gene TRBV7-2, with TRBD1 matching over 7 bases. The CDR3 has 14 amino acids. Germline assignment: CDR1 SGHTA and CDR2 FQGNSA. The V and J ends lost 5 bases and 2 bases, in that order; junction bases with no gene match: 3. The CDR3 DNA reads TGTGCCAGCAGCCAGAGGGGGCCCTACAATGAGCAGTTCTTC. Encoded protein: CASSQRGPYNEQFF.

V is TRBV6-4 and J is TRBJ1-1, with TRBD1 matching over 8 bases. The ends lost 9 bases at V and 1 base at J; junction bases unmatched: 10. Per germline, CDR1 MRHNA and CDR2 SNTAGT. There are 15 residues in the CDR3. The CDR3 DNA reads as TGTGCCAGAACGAAGACAGGGGCCTGGAACACTGAAGCTTTCTTT. This gives the protein CARTKTGAWNTEAFF.

The V gene is TRBV6-4, the J gene TRBJ2-3, with 10 positions matching TRBD1. Trimming cost V 5 bases and J 4 bases; bases outside gene matches: 3. Germline V gene sequence: CDR1 MRHNA, CDR2 SNTAGT. The CDR3 length is 14 residues. As DNA, the CDR3 is TGTGCCAGCAGTCCCGGGACAGGGGCAGATACGCAGTATTTT. This gives the protein CASSPGTGADTQYF.

The V and J genes are TRBV24-1 and TRBJ2-7; a weak D match, TRBD1 (5 bases). The V gene's germline CDR1 is KGHDR and CDR2 SFDVKD. CDR3 length equals 15 residues. The germline V and J ends were trimmed by 1 base and 2 bases, with 11 bases remaining between them. The CDR3 spells CATSDLRQRTYEQYF. CDR3 bases: TGTGCCACCAGTGATTTACGACAGAGGACCTACGAGCAGTACTTC.

This clone was recorded only once. V gene TRBV16 combines with J gene TRBJ1-2, with D unresolved. Germline CDR1 is KGHSY and CDR2 is FQNENV. Trimming left V 0 bases short and J 2 bases short, with 16 bases between. CDR3 size: 17 residues. CDR3 in DNA: TGTGCCAGCAGCCAATCTTATTTGAAAGCTCTCAACTATGGCTACACCTTC. Encoded protein: CASSQSYLKALNYGYTF.

The chain carries TRBV11-2 and TRBJ2-7, with D possibly matching TRBD1 (5 bases). This CDR3 has 14 amino acids. Germline CDR1 is SGHAT and CDR2 is FQNNGV. Trimming cost V 1 base and J 4 bases, with 11 bases left between them. CDR3 protein: CASSLGSGQYEQYF. CDR3 coding DNA: TGTGCCAGCAGCTTAGGCTCAGGGCAGTACGAGCAGTACTTC.

The V gene is TRBV6-2 or TRBV6-3, the J gene TRBJ1-1; D might be TRBD1 (6 bases). Germline V gene sequence: CDR1 MNHEY, CDR2 SVGEGT. The CDR3 is 16 residues long. Trimming left V 2 bases short and J 0 bases short, with 13 bases between. The DNA for the CDR3 is TGTGCCAGCAGTTACATGCAGGGGACCCTGAACACTGAAGCTTTCTTT. It codes for CASSYMQGTLNTEAFF.

This clone came up once. This CDR3 is CASKSTGTPEAFF. The CDR3 coding sequence is TGCGCCAGCAAGTCGACAGGGACCCCTGAAGCTTTCTTT. This chain links TRBV5-1 with TRBJ1-1; 7 nucleotides align to TRBD1. V dropped 6 bases and J dropped 6; count of bases not matched to a gene: 8. The CDR3 has 13 amino acids. The germline V gene encodes CDR1 SGHRS and CDR2 YFSETQ.

CDR3 nucleotide sequence: TGTGCCAGCATTTTATTCTCTTCGGGGGGGGCCCAGTATTTT. Its protein is CASILFSSGGAQYF. The chain uses TRBV2 and TRBJ2-3; TRBD2 matches 8 bases. The CDR3 is 14 amino acids. The V segment lost 7 bases and the J segment 12 bases; nucleotides outside the gene matches: 15. Germline CDR1 SNHLY, CDR2 FYNNEI.

The V gene is TRBV6-2 or TRBV6-3, the J gene TRBJ1-1; TRBD1 might be the D (6 bases). The CDR3 sequence is 15 residues long. Deletions cut 1 base from V and 1 base from J, with 10 bases between. The V gene's germline CDR1 is MNHEY and CDR2 SVGEGT. The CDR3 sequence: CASSYFGQPNTEAFF. The CDR3 nucleotides are TGTGCCAGCAGTTACTTCGGACAGCCGAACACTGAAGCTTTCTTT.

The V gene is TRBV25-1, the J gene TRBJ2-7; 8 positions match TRBD1. The germline CDR1 and CDR2 sequences are MGHDK and SYGVNS. The CDR3 is made up of 14 amino acids. V was clipped by 3 bases and J by 7 bases; unmatched bases: 8. In DNA, the CDR3 is TGTGCCAGCAGTGAGACAGGGGTGTCGGAAGAGCAGTACTTC. Its translation is CASSETGVSEEQYF.

This rearrangement joins TRBV29-1 to TRBJ2-1; the D gene is possibly TRBD1 (5 bases). Germline V gene lookup returns CDR1 SQVTM and CDR2 ANQGSEA. The CDR3 is made up of 13 amino acids. Trimming took off 5 bases at V and 0 bases at J, with 8 bases between the two ends. CDR3 in amino acids: CSVWGSSYNEQFF. The DNA of the CDR3 is TGCAGCGTTTGGGGCAGCTCCTACAATGAGCAGTTCTTC.

The V and J genes are TRBV6-5 and TRBJ2-2; 8 nucleotides agree with TRBD1. The CDR3 has 15 residues. Per the germline V gene, CDR1 is MNHEY and CDR2 is SVGAGI. The trim removed 11 bases at V and 7 bases at J, leaving 15 bases unmatched. CDR3 amino acids: CAGCPGQGVIGELFF. The CDR3 DNA follows: TGTGCCGGCTGCCCCGGACAGGGAGTAATCGGGGAGCTGTTTTTT.

The CDR3 DNA follows: TGTGCCAGCAGTAATGGACAGGGCCCGAATTCACCCCTCCACTTT. Protein sequence: CASSNGQGPNSPLHF. The chain links TRBV6-6 to TRBJ1-6; 8 nucleotides align to TRBD1. The ends lost 5 bases at V and 7 bases at J; junction bases unmatched: 7. This CDR3 is 15 amino acids long. The germline gives CDR1 MNHNY, CDR2 SVGAGI (reference sequence).

The V gene is TRBV10-3, the J gene TRBJ2-2; perhaps TRBD1 as D (6 bases). V shed 0 bases and J shed 2 bases, with 13 bases lying between them. The CDR3 loop spans 17 amino acids. The germline V gene has CDR1 ENHRY and CDR2 SYGVKD. CDR3 nucleotide sequence: TGTGCCATCAGTGAGTCGGGGCAGGGGCTAAACACCGGGGAGCTGTTTTTT. Amino acid sequence: CAISESGQGLNTGELFF.

V usage is TRBV11-3 and J usage is TRBJ2-7; TRBD1 is a possible D gene (6 bases). CDR1 is SGHNT and CDR2 is YENEEA in the germline V gene. The CDR3 spans 15 residues. Trimming removed 2 bases from V and 7 bases from J, with 18 bases in between. CDR3 DNA: TGTGCCAGCAGCTTAAGGCCAGGGGATGCGTGGGAGCAGTACTTC. This translates into CASSLRPGDAWEQYF.

In its sample, this clone was seen once. The gene calls are TRBV7-2 and TRBJ2-1; tentative D call: TRBD1 (5 bases). The germline V and J ends were trimmed by 5 bases and 12 bases, with 14 bases remaining between them. CDR1 SGHTA and CDR2 FQGNSA come from the germline V gene. The CDR3 runs to 12 residues. CDR3 coding DNA: TGTGCCAGCAGCAACCCTCTCCAGGGGCAGTTCTTC. This sequence encodes CASSNPLQGQFF.

A remark on this clone: In the same sample, other DNA sequences code for this CDR3. The chain joins TRBV2 to TRBJ1-3; D possibly corresponds to TRBD1 (6 bases). The CDR3 spans 14 residues. Germline CDR1 and CDR2: SNHLY and FYNNEI. The V end was cut by 9 bases, the J end by 0 bases, with 12 bases between. The CDR3 DNA follows: TGTGCCAGTTCTTTACAGGGCTCTGGAAACACCATATATTTT. This gives the protein CASSLQGSGNTIYF.